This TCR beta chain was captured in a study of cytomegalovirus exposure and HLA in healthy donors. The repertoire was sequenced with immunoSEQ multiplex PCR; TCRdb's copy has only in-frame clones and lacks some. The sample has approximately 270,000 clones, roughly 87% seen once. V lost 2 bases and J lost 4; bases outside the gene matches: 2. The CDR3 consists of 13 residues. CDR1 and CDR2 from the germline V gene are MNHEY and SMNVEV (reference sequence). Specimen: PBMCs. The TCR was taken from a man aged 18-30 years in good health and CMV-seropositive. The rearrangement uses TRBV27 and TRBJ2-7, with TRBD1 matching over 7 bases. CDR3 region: CASSLEGAYEQYF. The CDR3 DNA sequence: TGTGCCAGCAGTTTAGAGGGGGCGTACGAGCAGTACTTC.